The subject of this entry is one T cell receptor (beta chain). This clonotype was detected a few times. Which antigen it targets is not known. One base away there is no much larger clone; base qualities are not given. The method was RT-PCR. The instrument given in TCRdb is Illumina HiSeq 2500. TCRdb ran its own pipeline on the public reads, namely fastp trimming at Q25 and MiXCR clone calling, and kept in-frame beta chains. Duplicate CDR3 protein sequences are folded into a single record with the most common DNA and genes. This sample has around 750,000 distinct CDR3 sequences in its table, and around 21% of those were observed once. Of the sample, 10% falls within the top ten clones. V sheds 5 bases and J sheds 8 bases, leaving 13 bases between their ends. The cysteine opens and the phenylalanine closes a CDR3 of 12 amino acids. Just the 36-base CDR3 DNA is kept, in frame starting at base 1. The germline V gene (reference sequence) supplies CDR1 DFQATT and CDR2 SNEGSKA.

The data were taken from a study of response to subunit inactivated influenza vaccine (dated 2018 in TCRdb). A note on the overall study: Deep quantitative T cell receptor repertoire profiling was used in the study to track responses to a trivalent subunit inactivated influenza vaccine.

Points the paper makes about the study in general: The authors proposed that each seasonal influenza vaccination may bring in only a limited number of new T cells.

This sample comprised PBMCs from blood, obtained 4 to 6 days after vaccination. This clonotype was obtained from a man aged 50 to 59 who received an inactivated influenza vaccine. Donor details come from another sample of the same person, matched by shared clones. This receptor chain uses TRBV20-1 and TRBJ2-1; the D gene lacks a confident call. The CDR3 loop reads CSAPDGVDEQFF. DNA sequence: TGCAGTGCTCCAGACGGCGTTGATGAGCAGTTCTTC.